The clone carrying this T cell receptor (beta chain) was seen more than once but under ten times. Its antigen is still unknown. These data belong to a study of T-cell reconstitution after alpha-beta-depleted transplantation in children. Whole-study results and caveats: Fresh T-cell production supplied most of the T-cell counts and diversity seen one year after transplant. In some patients, recipient T cells and intrathymic progenitors surviving conditioning explained high day-60 diversity. Several hundred rapidly expanded clones from non-depleted graft cells reportedly supplied alpha-beta T cells about two months post-transplant.

The germline V gene has CDR1 SEHNR and CDR2 FQNEAQ (reference sequence). The CDR3 length is 15 residues. V lost 0 bases and J lost 0, with 8 bases in between. As it was prepared, the TCRbeta library received unique molecular identifiers. One entry per CDR3 protein, called by TCRdb with MiXCR from the PCR reads. The sample carries about 980,000 distinct CDR3 sequences, roughly 29% recorded once. V is TRBV7-9 and J is TRBJ1-1, with D hard to call. The source of this sequence is a boy in the first two years of life who had a stem cell transplant for SCID, so the T cells may come from the graft donor. Sequencing used PBMCs, mostly from graft donor cells, obtained 360 days after TCRalphabeta/CD19-depleted stem cell transplant. CDR3 nucleotides: TGTGCCAGCAGCTTAGCCCGCGTACTGAACACTGAAGCTTTCTTT. Protein: CASSLARVLNTEAFF.